This T cell receptor (beta chain) was recovered during a study of long-term antiretroviral therapy in people with HIV. Study outcomes and limitations: Clones that had undergone expansion before ART prevailed in the repertoire throughout all time points. There were no data on ART adherence, viral resistance or therapy changes, a gap that limits inferences about post-ART repertoire changes.

At least two post-ART and at least one pre-ART PBMC sample were available for each donor. The trim removed 2 bases at V and 2 bases at J, leaving 10 bases unmatched. The CDR3 is 19 amino acids. The germline CDR1 and CDR2 sequences are KGHSH and LQKENI. Concerning this clone: Antigen: not known.

Running of the v3.0 immunoSEQ assay took place at survey level. Assay: immunoSEQ multiplex PCR; the TCRdb copy retains only in-frame clones and omits some. The sample has about 39,000 clones, roughly 90% seen once. The chain employs TRBV18 and TRBJ1-5; 12 nucleotides line up with TRBD1. The source of this sequence is a woman in her forties or fifties with HIV. The sequencing used unsorted PBMCs, collected 1.2 years after starting antiretroviral therapy. The CDR3 DNA follows: TGTGCCAGCTCACCAAAGAGGGACAGGGGGCTTACGGGCAATCAGCCCCAGCATTTT. Translated: CASSPKRDRGLTGNQPQHF.